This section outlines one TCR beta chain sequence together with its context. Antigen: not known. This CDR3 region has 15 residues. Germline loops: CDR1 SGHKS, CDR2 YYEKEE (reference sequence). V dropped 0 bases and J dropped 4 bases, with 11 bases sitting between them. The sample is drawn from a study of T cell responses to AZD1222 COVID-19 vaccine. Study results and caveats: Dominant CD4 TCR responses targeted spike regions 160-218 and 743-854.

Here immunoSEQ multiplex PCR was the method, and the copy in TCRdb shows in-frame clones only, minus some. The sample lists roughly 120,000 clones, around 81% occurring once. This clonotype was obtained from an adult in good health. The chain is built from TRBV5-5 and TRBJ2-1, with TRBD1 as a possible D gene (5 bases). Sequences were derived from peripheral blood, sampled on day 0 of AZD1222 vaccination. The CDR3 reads CASSLGQLSYNEQFF. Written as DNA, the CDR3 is TGTGCCAGCAGCTTGGGACAGCTGTCGTACAATGAGCAGTTCTTC.